The 11 T cell receptor beta chains reported below all come from one sample, sequenced in a study of cytomegalovirus exposure and HLA in healthy donors. The PCR employed 60 Vbeta primers together with 13 Jbeta primers. Profiled with immunoSEQ multiplex PCR; TCRdb holds only in-frame clones, not every one. This table has 100,000 to 150,000 clones, more than 60% appearing once. The sequencing sample was made of PBMCs. These receptors all come from a woman in her forties or fifties in good health and CMV-seropositive.

The rearrangement joins TRBV28 to TRBJ1-5; possible D gene TRBD1, 5 bases. The length of the CDR3 is 13 residues. From germline, CDR1 is MDHEN and CDR2 SYDVKM. V shed 3 bases and J shed 5 bases, with 8 bases lying between them. The CDR3: CASSFRVDQPQHF. The CDR3, as DNA: TGTGCCAGCAGTTTCAGGGTTGATCAGCCCCAGCATTTT. The full variable domain, rest sourced from reference TRBV28 and TRBJ1-5, is DVKVTQSSRYLVKRTGEKVFLECVQDMDHENMFWYRQDPGLGLRLIYFSYDVKMKEKGDIPEGYSVSREKKERFSLILESASTNQTSMYLCASSFRVDQPQHFGDGTRLSIL.

The chain joins TRBV13 to TRBJ1-2; the match to TRBD1 covers 10 bases. V lost 1 base and J lost 2; bases outside the gene matches: 4. The germline gives CDR1 PRHDT, CDR2 FYEKMQ (reference sequence). The CDR3 extends over 16 amino acids. CDR3 DNA sequence: TGTGCCAGCAGCTTAGACGGGGGACAGGGGAACTATGGCTACACCTTC. Protein sequence: CASSLDGGQGNYGYTF.

The CDR3, as DNA: TGTGCCAGCAGCTCAGACAGGGTGCACACCGGGGAGCTGTTTTTT. It is translated as CASSSDRVHTGELFF. The chain joins TRBV7-8 to TRBJ2-2; TRBD1 matches 7 bases. CDR1 is SGHVS and CDR2 is FQNEAQ in the germline V gene. This CDR3 has 15 amino acids. V dropped 4 bases and J dropped 3; count of bases not matched to a gene: 5.

This CDR3 reads CASSIGGNTQYF. In DNA form, the CDR3 reads TGTGCCAGCAGCATTGGGGGGAATACGCAGTATTTT. The chain is built from TRBV7-2 and TRBJ2-3; D is possibly TRBD2 (6 bases). Germline V gives CDR1 SGHTA, CDR2 FQGNSA. The CDR3 runs 12 residues. Trimming removed 5 bases at V and 7 bases at J, with 10 bases between.

This sequence joins TRBV19 and TRBJ1-1, with D hard to call. Trimming shortened V by 1 base and J by 5 bases, and 11 bases separated the two germline ends. Germline CDR1 reads LNHDA; CDR2 reads SQIVND (reference sequence). The length of the CDR3 is 14 residues. The DNA of the CDR3 is TGTGCCAGTAGTATAGTCGGGGTTGATACTGAAGCTTTCTTT. Protein: CASSIVGVDTEAFF.

The chain joins TRBV5-4 to TRBJ2-3; 9 nucleotides match TRBD2. The junction had 7 bases not matched to a gene; V was cut back by 6 bases and J by 5 bases. CDR1 is SGHNT and CDR2 is YYREEE in the germline V gene (reference sequence). This CDR3 contains 14 residues. CDR3 region: CASISSGSGDTQYF. The DNA of the CDR3 is TGTGCCAGCATTAGTAGCGGGAGCGGAGATACGCAGTATTTT.

The V and J genes are TRBV2 and TRBJ2-1; D might be TRBD2 (6 bases). Per the germline V gene, CDR1 is SNHLY and CDR2 is FYNNEI. The CDR3 runs to 15 residues. The V end was cut by 8 bases, the J end by 8 bases, with 22 bases between. This CDR3 is CASGGLDPGRDEQFF. For the CDR3, the DNA is TGTGCCAGCGGAGGGCTGGACCCAGGGAGAGATGAGCAGTTCTTC. The complete variable domain, with remaining parts taken from reference TRBV2 and TRBJ2-1, reads EPEVTQTPSHQVTQMGQEVILRCVPISNHLYFYWYRQILGQKVEFLVSFYNNEISEKSEIFDDQFSVERPDGSNFTLKIRSTKLEDSAMYFCASGGLDPGRDEQFFGPGTRLTVL.

This chain connects TRBV18 to TRBJ1-2; a weak D match, TRBD1 (6 bases). Germline CDR1 and CDR2: KGHSH and LQKENI. V gave up 3 bases and J gave up 13 bases, with 15 bases separating them. This CDR3 comprises 12 residues. CDR3 nucleotides: TGTGCCAGCTCACCCTCCACAGGGCACCCCACCTTC. Its protein is CASSPSTGHPTF.

The count of this clone is one. V is TRBV6-1 and J is TRBJ2-7; TRBD1 matches 7 bases. CDR1 is MNHNS, CDR2 SASEGT, per germline. The CDR3 runs to 12 residues. The ends lost 6 bases at V and 6 bases at J; junction bases unmatched: 5. This CDR3 reads CASRSDRAEQYF. In DNA form, the CDR3 reads TGTGCCAGCAGATCCGACAGGGCCGAGCAGTACTTC.

The table lists this clone with a few counts. This chain joins TRBV4-3 and TRBJ2-7; 8 positions agree with TRBD2. CDR1 LGHNA and CDR2 YSLEER come from the germline V gene. The CDR3 contains 16 residues. Losses at the gene ends were 0 bases for V and 4 bases for J; bases not matched to a gene: 8. The CDR3 DNA reads as TGCGCCAGCAGCCAAGAAGACATAGCGGGAAGTTACGAGCAGTACTTC. Protein sequence: CASSQEDIAGSYEQYF.

This clone was seen more than once but under ten times. The chain couples TRBV4-3 to TRBJ1-1, with D perhaps matching TRBD1 (6 bases). V lost 1 base to trimming and J lost 5 bases, with 14 bases between them. Germline CDR1 reads LGHNA; CDR2 reads YSLEER. The CDR3 is 15 amino acids. CDR3 sequence reads: CASSQVNRARTEAFF. CDR3 nucleotide sequence: TGCGCCAGCAGCCAAGTTAACAGGGCTAGAACTGAAGCTTTCTTT.